The 9 T cell receptor beta chains listed next were all sequenced from one sample in a study of T cells in Graves' hyperthyroidism and ophthalmopathy. Authors of the study amplified TCR beta CDR3 regions from RNA transcripts. The study used the HTBI primer set for a first-round RT-PCR of the TCR CDR3. Using its own MiXCR run on the multiplex PCR reads, TCRdb lists one record per CDR3 protein. The sample lists 410,000 or so distinct CDR3 sequences, about 14% seen once, with about 13% in the top ten. Material: blood. These receptor sequences come from a man aged 18 to 30 with Graves' ophthalmopathy.

This clonotype was found many times. V is TRBV7-2 and J is TRBJ2-2; D gene unclear. Germline assignment: CDR1 SGHTA and CDR2 FQGNSA. The ends were cut back, 7 bases at V and 7 bases at J, with 10 bases in the middle. This CDR3 is 12 amino acids long. Written as DNA, the CDR3 is TGTGCCAGCACCCATAAGTTCGGGGAGCTGTTTTTT. Protein product: CASTHKFGELFF. The full variable domain, its missing parts supplied by reference TRBV7-2 and TRBJ2-2, is GAGVSQSPSNKVTEKGKDVELRCDPISGHTALYWYRQSLGQGLEFLIYFQGNSAPDKSGLPSDRFSAERTGGSVSTLTIQRTQQEDSAVYLCASTHKFGELFFGEGSRLTVL.

This clonotype was found many times. The chain has TRBV12-3 or TRBV12-4 and TRBJ2-5, with D uncertain. Trimming removed 6 bases from V and 4 bases from J, with 12 bases in between. The CDR3 is made up of 13 amino acids. CDR3 DNA: TGTGCCAGCAGCTTAAGGTTGAGAGAGACCCAGTACTTC. Protein: CASSLRLRETQYF.

This clonotype came up many times. V and J are TRBV20-1 and TRBJ1-1; 7 bases fit TRBD1. V shed 5 bases and J 1 base; nucleotides not matched to a gene: 7. The germline V gene encodes CDR1 DFQATT and CDR2 SNEGSKA (reference sequence). The CDR3 runs to 14 residues. CDR3 protein: CSAPAGTENTEAFF. CDR3 bases: TGCAGTGCTCCAGCGGGGACAGAGAACACTGAAGCTTTCTTT.

This clonotype was counted a few times. The chain is built from TRBV18 and TRBJ1-4, with a tentative D call TRBD1 (5 bases). Germline V CDR1 and CDR2: KGHSH, LQKENI. The CDR3 spans 15 residues. Between the trimmed V and J ends, which lost 6 bases and 7 bases, there was a span of 18 bases. Here the CDR3 reads CASSSPGGVGEKLFF. CDR3 nucleotide sequence: TGTGCCAGCTCCTCTCCGGGGGGTGTTGGTGAAAAACTGTTTTTT.

The sample holds a few counts of this clonotype. This chain connects TRBV18 to TRBJ2-7, with TRBD2 matching over 11 bases. J lost 7 bases, V lost 2 bases, and 7 bases had no gene match. CDR1 and CDR2 (germline): KGHSH, LQKENI. CDR3 length: 15 amino acids. The CDR3 nucleotides are TGTGCCAGCTCACCAGCCACTAGCGGGAGAAGTGAGCAGTACTTC. Translation: CASSPATSGRSEQYF.

This clonotype was observed at least ten times. The V and J genes are TRBV5-1 and TRBJ1-2, with 8 nucleotides matching TRBD1. Looked up from germline, CDR1 is SGHRS and CDR2 is YFSETQ. J was trimmed by 3 bases and V by 9 bases; bases with no gene match: 13. There are 15 residues in the CDR3. The CDR3 DNA reads TGCGCCAACCGGACAGGGAGGTCGAAGGACTATGGCTACACCTTC. Translating it yields CANRTGRSKDYGYTF.

This clonotype was recorded many times. The chain has TRBV7-9 and TRBJ1-2; D is perhaps TRBD1 (5 bases). Trimming took 4 bases from V and 4 from J, leaving 16 bases between them. The CDR3 has 15 amino acids. Per germline, CDR1 SEHNR and CDR2 FQNEAQ (reference sequence). The CDR3 nucleotides are TGTGCCAGCAGCTACGCCTTGACCGGGGCCTATGGCTACACCTTC. It codes for CASSYALTGAYGYTF.

This clonotype was recorded at least ten times. J is TRBJ1-5 and V is TRBV27, with 7 bases identical to TRBD1. This CDR3 contains 13 residues. The V and J ends lost 8 bases and 3 bases, in that order; junction bases with no gene match: 4. Germline V gene lookup returns CDR1 MNHEY and CDR2 SMNVEV (reference sequence). The CDR3 coding sequence is TGTGCCAGCCAAGGACAGGCCAATCAGCCCCAGCATTTT. Encoded protein: CASQGQANQPQHF.

This clonotype was found many times. CDR3 DNA: TGTGCCAGCAGCTTGAGCCCCTACCCCTACGAGCAGTACTTC. Its protein product is CASSLSPYPYEQYF. The chain couples TRBV7-9 to TRBJ2-7; D ambiguous. This CDR3 contains 14 residues. The germline V and J ends were trimmed by 3 bases and 2 bases, with 11 bases remaining between them. Per the germline V gene, CDR1 is SEHNR and CDR2 is FQNEAQ (reference sequence). Complete variable domain (other parts from reference TRBV7-9 and TRBJ2-7): DTGVSQNPRHKITKRGQNVTFRCDPISEHNRLYWYRQTLGQGPEFLTYFQNEAQLEKSRLLSDRFSAERPKGSFSTLEIQRTEQGDSAMYLCASSLSPYPYEQYFGPGTRLTVT.